This T cell receptor beta chain was recorded in a study of radiation and T cells in renal cell carcinoma (dated by TCRdb to 2019 to 2021). As for the study more broadly: The samples were obtained from a clinical trial, where primary renal cell carcinomas were treated with 15 Gy stereotactic body radiation therapy and then removed by nephrectomy 4 weeks afterward. Across all 53 samples, 4,000,000 or so unique CDR3 nucleotide sequences encoding about 2.4 million unique CDR3 amino acid sequences were identified. In total, fewer than 55 samples underwent TCR beta sequencing: approximately 25 tumors plus 27 peripheral blood samples. Study-wide conclusions, independent of this receptor: An increase in top tumor clonotypes in blood was observed from baseline to 2 weeks post-radiation, followed by contraction by 4 weeks, which was taken to suggest transient expansion of tumor-resident clones. With a single-armed trial design, the study had no way to address how radiation dose or scheduling affects the TCR repertoire. Because no pretreatment tumor biopsies were available, whether clonotypes were present in the tumor at baseline could not be determined. Dynamics of the blood repertoire were not tracked past 4 weeks after treatment.

The time point label, as the study defines it: baseline pretreatment blood. The sample's treatment or condition label is to be understood as: 15 Gy SBRT to primary tumor, nephrectomy 4 weeks later. To follow tumor-enriched clonotypes, serial peripheral blood was collected from radiation-treated patients at baseline and at 2 weeks and 4 weeks after SBRT. All patients had renal cell carcinoma with clear cell pathology. Genomic DNA for TCR sequencing was prepared using the QIAamp DNA Blood Mini Kit (Qiagen). The analyses included just those samples that passed every quality control check. In regard to this clone: The antigen it binds to is not known. The sample holds no much larger clone one base away, and base qualities are not on file.

TCR beta libraries were generated from genomic DNA with the immunoSEQ kit, following the manufacturer's recommendations. To prepare libraries, a first multiplex PCR with proprietary primers was run, followed by a second PCR that added unique barcodes, and a bead cleanup was done after each round. Each sample batch included a kit-provided positive control reaction and a negative control reaction. The final libraries underwent checking on an Agilent 4200 TapeStation D1000 ScreenTape, volumetric pooling, and quantification by qPCR. Sequencing was performed on an Illumina NextSeq500 using a MidOutput 150-cycle cartridge, with 156 Read1 cycles, 15 Index1 cycles, and the kit custom primers. The pooled library was loaded at around 1 pM with about 20% PhiX control spiked in. On the study's bioinformatics: Vendor-processed data were analyzed in R, and a clonotype was defined as all T cells sharing the same CDR3 nucleotide sequence. In the clone abundance analyses, frequencies in each sample were normalized to that sample's 10,000 most abundant clones. Public T cell clones, averaging fewer than five per sample, were removed before analysis. Tumor-enriched clonotypes and baseline blood-enriched clonotypes were defined as those with an abundance difference of at least 32-fold between compartments. A beta-binomial differential abundance model was used to identify clonotypes that were expanded or contracted between blood time points. Similarity between tumor and blood repertoires was quantified using the Baroni-Urbani and Buser coefficient, and groups were compared with two-tailed Wilcoxon tests in R. TCRdb retrieved this table from immuneACCESS and kept in-frame rearrangements only. Not all clones are present; in checked studies, unresolved V genes account for under half, and no reason is known for the remainder. The DNA was the basis for D and trimming; V, J and clone size are from that table. The sample includes about 95,000 clones, with approximately 86% observed a single time. The top ten hold 7% to 9% of the sample.

The sample here was blood, taken from a patient whose treatment included radiotherapy and nephrectomy. The TCR sequence derives from a man aged 50-60 years with renal cell carcinoma.

The CDR3: CSVLTVNTEAFF. The sequence in DNA is TGCAGCGTCCTGACAGTTAACACTGAAGCTTTCTTT. The V and J genes are TRBV29-1 and TRBJ1-1, and the D gene may be TRBD1, 5 bases matching. The V and J ends are trimmed by 6 bases and 2 bases, leaving 10 bases between them. There are 12 amino acids in the CDR3, from cysteine to phenylalanine inclusive. The read is trimmed to its CDR3 DNA, 36 bases read in frame from base 1. The CDR1 and CDR2 encoded by the germline V gene are SQVTM and ANQGSEA.